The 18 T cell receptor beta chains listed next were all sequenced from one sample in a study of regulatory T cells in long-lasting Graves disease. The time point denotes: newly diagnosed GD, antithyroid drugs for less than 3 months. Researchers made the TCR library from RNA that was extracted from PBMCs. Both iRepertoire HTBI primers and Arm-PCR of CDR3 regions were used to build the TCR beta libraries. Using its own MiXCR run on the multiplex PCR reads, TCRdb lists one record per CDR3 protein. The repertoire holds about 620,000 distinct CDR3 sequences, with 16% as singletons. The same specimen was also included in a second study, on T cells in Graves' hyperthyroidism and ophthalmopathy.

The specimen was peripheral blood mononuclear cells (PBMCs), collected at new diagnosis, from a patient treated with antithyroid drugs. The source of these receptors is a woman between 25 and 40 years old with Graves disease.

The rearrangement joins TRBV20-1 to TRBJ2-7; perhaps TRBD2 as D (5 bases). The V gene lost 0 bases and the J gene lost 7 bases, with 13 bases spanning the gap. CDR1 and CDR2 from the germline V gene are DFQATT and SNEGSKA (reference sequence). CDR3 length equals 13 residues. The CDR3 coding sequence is TGCAGTGCTAGAGACGGGAACCTTGGGGAGCAGTACTTC. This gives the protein CSARDGNLGEQYF.

The chain's CDR3 is CASSPGTGNEQYF. The CDR3 nucleotides are TGTGCCAGCTCACCCGGGACAGGGAACGAGCAGTACTTC. The rearrangement links TRBV18 to TRBJ2-7; 9 bases match TRBD1. From germline, CDR1 is KGHSH and CDR2 LQKENI. The CDR3 runs 13 residues. Trimming at V came to 3 bases and at J to 5 bases, leaving 2 bases not matched to a gene.

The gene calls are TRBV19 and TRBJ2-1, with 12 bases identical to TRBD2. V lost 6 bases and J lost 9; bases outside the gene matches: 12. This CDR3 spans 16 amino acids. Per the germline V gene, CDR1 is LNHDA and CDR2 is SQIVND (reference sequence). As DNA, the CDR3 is TGTGCCAGTAGCATCACCGGGCTAGCGGGAGGGGGTGAGCAGTTCTTC. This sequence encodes CASSITGLAGGGEQFF. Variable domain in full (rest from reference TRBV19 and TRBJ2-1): DGGITQSPKYLFRKEGQNVTLSCEQNLNHDAMYWYRQDPGQGLRLIYYSQIVNDFQKGDIAEGYSVSREKKESFPLTVTSAQKNPTAFYLCASSITGLAGGGEQFFGPGTRLTVL.

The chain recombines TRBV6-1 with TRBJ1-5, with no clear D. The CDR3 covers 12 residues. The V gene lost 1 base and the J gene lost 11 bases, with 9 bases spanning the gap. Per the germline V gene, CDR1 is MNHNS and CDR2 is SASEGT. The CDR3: CASSEVGLAQHF. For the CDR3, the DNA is TGTGCCAGCAGTGAAGTAGGCTTAGCCCAGCATTTT.

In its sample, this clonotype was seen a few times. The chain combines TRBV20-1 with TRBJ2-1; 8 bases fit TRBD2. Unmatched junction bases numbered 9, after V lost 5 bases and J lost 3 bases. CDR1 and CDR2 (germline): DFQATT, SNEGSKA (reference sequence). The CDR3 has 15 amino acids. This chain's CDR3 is CSAPSTSGNYNEQFF. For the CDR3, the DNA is TGCAGTGCTCCCTCAACTAGCGGTAACTACAATGAGCAGTTCTTC.

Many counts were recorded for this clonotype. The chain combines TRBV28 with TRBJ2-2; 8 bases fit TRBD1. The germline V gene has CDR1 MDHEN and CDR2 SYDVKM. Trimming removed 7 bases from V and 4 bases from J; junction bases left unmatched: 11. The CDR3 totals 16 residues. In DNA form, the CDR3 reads TGTGCCAGCACTTCTCCTTCGACAGGGGTCACCGGGGAGCTGTTTTTT. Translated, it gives CASTSPSTGVTGELFF.

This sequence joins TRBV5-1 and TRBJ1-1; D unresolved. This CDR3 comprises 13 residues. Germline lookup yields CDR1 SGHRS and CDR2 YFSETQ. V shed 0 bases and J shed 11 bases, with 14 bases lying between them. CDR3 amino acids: CASSLAGETTAFF. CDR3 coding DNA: TGCGCCAGCAGCTTGGCCGGGGAAACCACGGCTTTCTTT.

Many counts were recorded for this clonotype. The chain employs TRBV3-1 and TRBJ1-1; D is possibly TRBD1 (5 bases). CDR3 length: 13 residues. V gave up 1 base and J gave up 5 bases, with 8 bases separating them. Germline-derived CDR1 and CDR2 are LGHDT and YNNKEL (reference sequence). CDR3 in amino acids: CASSQGGWTEAFF. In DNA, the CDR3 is TGTGCCAGCAGCCAAGGGGGCTGGACTGAAGCTTTCTTT.

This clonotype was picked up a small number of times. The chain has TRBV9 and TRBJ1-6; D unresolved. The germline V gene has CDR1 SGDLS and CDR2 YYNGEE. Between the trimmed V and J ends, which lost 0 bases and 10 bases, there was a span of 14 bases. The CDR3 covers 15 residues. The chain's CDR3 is CASSVEGGRESPLHF. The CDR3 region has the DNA TGTGCCAGCAGCGTAGAGGGAGGGCGGGAGTCACCCCTCCACTTT.

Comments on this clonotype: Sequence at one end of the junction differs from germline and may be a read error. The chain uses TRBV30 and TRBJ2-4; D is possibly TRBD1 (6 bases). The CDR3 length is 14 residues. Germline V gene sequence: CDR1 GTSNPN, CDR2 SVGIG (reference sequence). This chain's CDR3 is CAWSRLMDSPAYDF. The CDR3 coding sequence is TGTGCCTGGAGTCGTTTAATGGACAGTCCCGCTTATGACTTC.

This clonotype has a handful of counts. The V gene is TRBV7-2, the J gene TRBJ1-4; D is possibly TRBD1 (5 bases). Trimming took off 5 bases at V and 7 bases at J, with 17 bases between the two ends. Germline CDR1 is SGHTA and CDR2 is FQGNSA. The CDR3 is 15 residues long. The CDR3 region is CASSAQHQGGEKLFF. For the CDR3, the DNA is TGTGCCAGCAGCGCACAACACCAGGGAGGTGAAAAACTGTTTTTT.

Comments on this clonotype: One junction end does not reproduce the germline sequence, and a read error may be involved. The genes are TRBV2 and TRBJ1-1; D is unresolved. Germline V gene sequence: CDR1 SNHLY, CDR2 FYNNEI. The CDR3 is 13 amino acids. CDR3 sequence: CASSVEGYTEALF. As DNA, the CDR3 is TGTGCCAGCAGTGTGGAAGGATACACTGAAGCTCTCTTT.

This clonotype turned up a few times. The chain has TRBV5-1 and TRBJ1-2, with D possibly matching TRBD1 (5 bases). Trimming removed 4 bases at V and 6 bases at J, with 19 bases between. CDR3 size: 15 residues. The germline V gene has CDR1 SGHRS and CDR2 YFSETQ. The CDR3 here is CASSPDPTADNGYTF. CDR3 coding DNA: TGCGCCAGCAGCCCGGACCCGACAGCTGATAATGGCTACACCTTC.

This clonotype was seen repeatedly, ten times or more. CDR3 loop: CASRRQGTNYGYTF. The CDR3 DNA sequence: TGTGCCAGCAGAAGACAGGGTACTAACTATGGCTACACCTTC. The J gene is TRBJ1-2, the V gene TRBV6-1; 7 positions agree with TRBD1. Germline V gene sequence: CDR1 MNHNS, CDR2 SASEGT. V shed 6 bases, J shed 0 bases, and the junction held 4 bases outside the gene matches. This CDR3 is 14 amino acids long.

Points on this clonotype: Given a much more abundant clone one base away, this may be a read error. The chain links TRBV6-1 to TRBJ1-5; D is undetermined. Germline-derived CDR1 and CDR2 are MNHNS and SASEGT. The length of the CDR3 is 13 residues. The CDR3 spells CDSSFTFNQPQHF. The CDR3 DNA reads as TGTGACAGCAGCTTTACTTTCAATCAGCCCCAGCATTTT.

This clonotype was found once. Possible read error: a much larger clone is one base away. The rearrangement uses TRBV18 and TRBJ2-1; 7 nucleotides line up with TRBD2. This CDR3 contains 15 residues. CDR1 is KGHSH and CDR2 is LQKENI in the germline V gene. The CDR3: CVSSPRFAGADEQFF. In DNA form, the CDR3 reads TGTGTCAGCTCACCACGGTTTGCGGGAGCGGATGAGCAGTTCTTC. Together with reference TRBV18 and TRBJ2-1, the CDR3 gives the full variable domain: NAGVMQNPRHLVRRRGQEARLRCSPMKGHSHVYWYRQLPEEGLKFMVYLQKENIIDESGMPKERFSAEFPKEGPSILRIQQVVRGDSAAYFCVSSPRFAGADEQFFGPGTRLTVL.

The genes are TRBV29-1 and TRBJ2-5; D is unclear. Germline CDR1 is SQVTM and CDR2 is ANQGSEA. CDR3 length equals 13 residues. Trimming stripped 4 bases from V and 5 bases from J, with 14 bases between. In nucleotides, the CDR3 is TGCAGCGTTGTAGTTGTCCTCGGGGAGACCCAGTACTTC. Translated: CSVVVVLGETQYF.

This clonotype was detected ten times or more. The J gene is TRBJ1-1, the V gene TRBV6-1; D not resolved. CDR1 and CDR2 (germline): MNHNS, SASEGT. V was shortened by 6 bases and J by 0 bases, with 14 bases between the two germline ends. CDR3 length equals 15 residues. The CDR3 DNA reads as TGTGCCAGCAGCTCTCCTGGACGGGTGAACACTGAAGCTTTCTTT. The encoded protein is CASSSPGRVNTEAFF.